A single T cell receptor (beta chain) is shown here with its context. Its specific antigen is unknown. Base qualities were left out, and no much larger clone turns up one base away. The data originate from a study of OX40 agonist ivuxolimab in advanced cancers. Background for the entire study: Ivuxolimab was an agonistic, fully human IgG2 monoclonal antibody directed against OX40 (CD134), a costimulatory receptor. Intravenous ivuxolimab was administered to patients every 2 weeks at six dose levels: 0.01, 0.1, 0.3, 1.5, 3 and 10 mg/kg. Peripheral TCRbeta sequencing was intended to test whether TCR sequence diversity was altered and clonal T-cell expansion was caused by ivuxolimab. Partial responses were achieved by three dose-escalation patients, of whom one had hepatocellular carcinoma and two had cutaneous melanoma. Of the approximately 54 patients in dose escalation, 19 had hepatocellular carcinoma, some 15 had melanoma, 9 had renal cell carcinoma and 9 had head and neck cancer. In the dose-escalation cohort, roughly four fifths of patients were male, and the mean age was approximately 64 years, with a range of 23 to 79. The monotherapy dose-escalation portion (N ≈ 50 patients) of the phase I ivuxolimab trial is reported in the paper. Prior anti-PD-1, anti-PD-L1 or anti-CTLA-4 therapy was permitted, and checkpoint inhibitors had been received by roughly two fifths of dose-escalation patients. General conclusions and limits of the study: On average, CD8+ T cells showed more expanded clones than CD4+ T cells after ivuxolimab. The antigen specificity of the peripheral T cells that underwent clonal expansion was not determined. Partial responders in the 0.1-3.0 mg/kg groups had among the lowest normalized peripheral clonal expansion, especially among CD8+ T cells. Low levels of normalized T-cell clonal expansion were also shown by some nonresponding patients. At doses from 0.1 to 3.0 mg/kg, clonal expansion was seen in both CD4+ and CD8+ blood T cells between baseline and week 6.

Genomic DNA was extracted from sorted cells for sequencing of the TCRbeta CDR3 region. The immunoSEQ Assay was used to sequence the TCRbeta CDR3 regions. TCRdb provides this immuneACCESS table in a form limited to in-frame rearrangements. Some clones are lacking; in checked studies, under half of them reflect an unresolved V gene, and why the rest are absent is not known. Present in this sample are more than 45,000 clones, 82% of which were seen just once. The top ten clonotypes cover under 4% of the sample. The trial excluded patients who had a history of autoimmune disease or who were on systemic immunosuppression. Peripheral blood for TCR sequencing was drawn from every dose cohort at baseline, at cycle 4 day 1 and at cycle 7 day 1. The samples were taken from a phase I, first-in-human, multicenter, open-label dose-escalation trial of ivuxolimab. The trial enrolled adults with locally advanced or metastatic head and neck squamous cell, hepatocellular, melanoma or renal cell carcinoma. Before TCR sequencing, CD4+ and CD8+ T cells were separately sorted from peripheral blood.

This sequence was found in an adult with an advanced solid tumor such as melanoma, head and neck, liver or kidney cancer. Source: CD4+ or CD8+ T cells sorted from blood, taken in a trial of the OX40 agonist ivuxolimab.

CDR3 sequence: CASSLSRRGGVGYTF. The DNA reads as follows: TGTGCCAGCAGCTTAAGTCGGCGCGGAGGGGTCGGCTACACCTTC. The rearranged segments are TRBV11-2 and TRBJ1-2; the D gene is possibly TRBD1, with 5 bases matching. Looking up the germline V gene yields CDR1 SGHAT and CDR2 FQNNGV. The V and J ends are trimmed by 2 bases and 8 bases, leaving 18 bases between them. CDR3 length: 15 amino acids, cysteine to phenylalanine. Only CDR3 DNA remains: 45 bases, in frame from the first base.